The rows below give T cell receptor beta chains drawn from one sample of a study of T-cell reconstitution after alpha-beta-depleted transplantation in children. TCRdb re-analysed the PCR reads in MiXCR, keeping a single row per CDR3 protein. The sample lists around 600,000 distinct CDR3 sequences, 10% occurring once. The material was PBMCs from the stem cell graft donor, obtained from the stem cell graft. These receptors all come from a human donor who donated a stem cell graft to a child with acute myeloid leukemia. Each CDR3 is given with its conserved first and last residue. D genes are given only for firm matches. Where a row states a size, it is once, few, many or the class of an expanded clone; other rows omit it.

v_call: TRBV14; d_call: NA; clone_size: few; j_call: TRBJ1-6; cdr3_nt: TGTGCCAGCAGCCAAGATCCGGGGGCGCGTAATTCACCCCTCCACTTT; cdr3_aa: CASSQDPGARNSPLHF
v_call: TRBV5-4; d_call: TRBD1; clone_size: few; j_call: TRBJ2-2; cdr3_nt: TGTGCCAGCAGCCTCGACAGGGGACGGGGCCCTGGGGAGCTGTTTTTT; cdr3_aa: CASSLDRGRGPGELFF
v_call: TRBV2; d_call: NA; clone_size: NA; j_call: TRBJ2-2; cdr3_nt: TGTGCCAGCAGTGAGGAACTAGCCTACCTCACCGGGGAGCTGTTTTTT; cdr3_aa: CASSEELAYLTGELFF
v_call: TRBV19; d_call: NA; clone_size: NA; j_call: TRBJ1-2; cdr3_nt: TGTGCCAGTAGACCGGGACAAACCCTCTATGGCTACACCTTC; cdr3_aa: CASRPGQTLYGYTF
v_call: TRBV27; d_call: TRBD1; clone_size: NA; j_call: TRBJ2-7; cdr3_nt: TGTGCCAGCAGTTGGACAGGGGAGATTTCCTACGAGCAGTACTTC; cdr3_aa: CASSWTGEISYEQYF
v_call: TRBV7-3; d_call: NA; clone_size: NA; j_call: TRBJ1-6; cdr3_nt: TGTGCCAGCAGCTTTTCGCCTTCCTATAATTCACCCCTCCACTTT; cdr3_aa: CASSFSPSYNSPLHF
v_call: TRBV7-2; d_call: TRBD2; clone_size: NA; j_call: TRBJ2-3; cdr3_nt: TGTGCCAGCAGCTCGGGGACTAGTTGGACAGATACGCAGTATTTT; cdr3_aa: CASSSGTSWTDTQYF
v_call: TRBV7-2; d_call: NA; clone_size: few; j_call: TRBJ2-7; cdr3_nt: TGTGCCAGCAGCCTACAATCGGGGGACCGTCCCTACGAGCAGTACTTC; cdr3_aa: CASSLQSGDRPYEQYF
v_call: TRBV27; d_call: TRBD2; clone_size: few; j_call: TRBJ2-1; cdr3_nt: TGTGCCAGCAGTTTAAGTCCTAGCGGGGTACCCTACAATGAGCAGTTCTTC; cdr3_aa: CASSLSPSGVPYNEQFF
v_call: TRBV11-2; d_call: TRBD2; clone_size: NA; j_call: TRBJ2-6; cdr3_nt: TGTGCCAGCAGCTTAGGTCTAGCGGGAGCAACTGGGGCCAACGTCCTGACTTTC; cdr3_aa: CASSLGLAGATGANVLTF
v_call: TRBV20-1; d_call: NA; clone_size: many; j_call: TRBJ1-4; cdr3_nt: TGCAGTGCTAGGGACACCCGGGCGGATGAAAAACTGTTTTTT; cdr3_aa: CSARDTRADEKLFF
v_call: TRBV25-1; d_call: NA; clone_size: NA; j_call: TRBJ1-5; cdr3_nt: TGTGCCAGCAGTGAATTCGGATGGTCCAATCAGCCCCAGCATTTT; cdr3_aa: CASSEFGWSNQPQHF
v_call: TRBV10-3; d_call: TRBD2; clone_size: NA; j_call: TRBJ2-3; cdr3_nt: TGTGCCATCAGTTTAGCGGGAGGGCCTTTGGACGGAGATACGCAGTATTTT; cdr3_aa: CAISLAGGPLDGDTQYF
v_call: TRBV7-2; d_call: NA; clone_size: many; j_call: TRBJ2-1; cdr3_nt: TGTGCCAGCAGTTTAGAATATGAGCAGTTCTTC; cdr3_aa: CASSLEYEQFF
v_call: TRBV12-3/TRBV12-4; d_call: TRBD2; clone_size: few; j_call: TRBJ2-1; cdr3_nt: TGTGCCAGCAGTTTGGGAGCGGGAGGGCCCCACAATGAGCAGTTCTTC; cdr3_aa: CASSLGAGGPHNEQFF
v_call: TRBV27; d_call: NA; clone_size: NA; j_call: TRBJ1-2; cdr3_nt: TGTGCCAGCAGTTTATCCCCGGCGGTAAGGGGCTACACCTTC; cdr3_aa: CASSLSPAVRGYTF
v_call: TRBV20-1; d_call: TRBD1; clone_size: many; j_call: TRBJ1-2; cdr3_nt: TGCAGTGCTAGAGATAGTTCGGGACAGGGGGCCGCCAACTATGGCTACACCTTC; cdr3_aa: CSARDSSGQGAANYGYTF
v_call: TRBV20-1; d_call: NA; clone_size: few; j_call: TRBJ1-5; cdr3_nt: TGCAGTGCTAGAGTATGGGGTGGGGGATCAAATCAGCCCCAGCATTTT; cdr3_aa: CSARVWGGGSNQPQHF
v_call: TRBV29-1; d_call: NA; clone_size: NA; j_call: TRBJ2-1; cdr3_nt: TGCAGCGTTTACTCCCGGAGCTCCTACAATGAGCAGTTCTTC; cdr3_aa: CSVYSRSSYNEQFF
v_call: TRBV4-3; d_call: NA; clone_size: few; j_call: TRBJ2-7; cdr3_nt: TGCGCCAGCAGCCAAGACAATTACTACGAGCAGTACTTC; cdr3_aa: CASSQDNYYEQYF
v_call: TRBV20-1; d_call: TRBD1; clone_size: many; j_call: TRBJ2-7; cdr3_nt: TGCAGTGCTAAACGGGACAGAGGCTCCTACGAGCAGTACTTC; cdr3_aa: CSAKRDRGSYEQYF
v_call: TRBV29-1; d_call: TRBD2; clone_size: many; j_call: TRBJ2-7; cdr3_nt: TGCAGCGTTGAAACGTCCCTAGCGGGAGCCCACGAGCAGTACTTC; cdr3_aa: CSVETSLAGAHEQYF
v_call: TRBV5-1; d_call: TRBD2; clone_size: once; j_call: TRBJ2-7; cdr3_nt: TGCGCCAGCACCCTTGGTGCCGGGAGGGCCTACGAGCAGTACTTC; cdr3_aa: CASTLGAGRAYEQYF
v_call: TRBV25-1; d_call: TRBD1; clone_size: NA; j_call: TRBJ1-1; cdr3_nt: TGTGCCAGTCAGGGGGCGAGTTGGGAAGCTTTCTTT; cdr3_aa: CASQGASWEAFF
v_call: TRBV10-2; d_call: NA; clone_size: NA; j_call: TRBJ2-3; cdr3_nt: TGCGCCAGCAAGGCACTAGGCCAAACTTCAGCTAGCACAGATACGCAGTATTTT; cdr3_aa: CASKALGQTSASTDTQYF
v_call: TRBV11-2; d_call: NA; clone_size: medium-sized; j_call: TRBJ2-3; cdr3_nt: TGTGCCAGCAGCTATGGAACAGGCCCAGATACGCAGTATTTT; cdr3_aa: CASSYGTGPDTQYF
v_call: TRBV3-1; d_call: NA; clone_size: few; j_call: TRBJ2-7; cdr3_nt: TGTGCCAGCAGCTACACCACCTACGAGCAGTACTTC; cdr3_aa: CASSYTTYEQYF
v_call: TRBV5-1; d_call: NA; clone_size: few; j_call: TRBJ2-3; cdr3_nt: TGCGCCAGCAGCTTAAGGAGAGACACAGATACGCAGTATTTT; cdr3_aa: CASSLRRDTDTQYF